This TCR beta chain was recovered during a study of siplizumab effects on memory and regulatory T cells. In germline, CDR1 is SGHRS, CDR2 YFSETQ. This CDR3 comprises 16 residues. The V end lost 3 bases, the J end lost 4 bases, and 17 bases lay between the germline ends. This clone appeared a single time. Sequenced by immunoSEQ multiplex PCR; TCRdb stores in-frame clones only, minus some. The repertoire holds roughly 69,000 clones, over 65% seen once, with about 3.8% in the top ten. The sequence came from a human donor in good health. Material: memory CD4+ T cells sorted from blood. V usage is TRBV5-1 and J usage is TRBJ2-1, with no clear D. CDR3 sequence (DNA): TGCGCCAGCAGCTCAGGATCACAGCAGTATTACAATGAGCAGTTCTTC. Translation: CASSSGSQQYYNEQFF.